This TCR beta chain originates from a study of regulatory T cells in long-lasting Graves disease. Across the study: Graves' patients who were just diagnosed had used antithyroid drugs for under 3 months.

In building TCR beta libraries, iRepertoire HTBI primers were used together with Arm-PCR of CDR3 regions. Each CDR3 protein is one row after TCRdb ran MiXCR on the multiplex PCR reads. The repertoire holds 620,000 or so distinct CDR3 sequences, with approximately 15% as singletons. The time point: newly diagnosed GD, antithyroid drugs for less than 3 months. Preparation of the TCR library used RNA extracted from PBMCs. CDR3 length: 14 residues. Between the trimmed V and J ends, which lost 5 bases and 3 bases, there was a span of 12 bases. CDR1 and CDR2 (germline): SEHNR, FQNEAQ (reference sequence). The sample also formed part of further work on T cells in Graves' hyperthyroidism and ophthalmopathy.

V and J are TRBV7-9 and TRBJ2-3, with D perhaps TRBD2 (6 bases). This TCR derives from a woman aged 25 to 39 with Graves disease. The source material was peripheral blood mononuclear cells (PBMCs), sampled at new diagnosis, from a patient treated with antithyroid drugs. The CDR3 reads CASSHGSSTDTQYF. CDR3 in DNA: TGTGCCAGCAGCCACGGGAGTAGTACAGATACGCAGTATTTT.